Listed below are T cell receptor beta chains from one sample, sequenced in a study of vaccination effects on CD4 cells after COVID-19. No antigens are known for them. Sequencing used immunoSEQ multiplex PCR; TCRdb keeps in-frame clones, though not all of them. The repertoire consists of fewer than 40,000 clones, with around 80% occurring once and the leading ten covering under 2%. The material was CD4+ T cells from PBMCs cultured with HCoV-NL63 spike peptides, obtained after COVID-19 vaccination. The receptors were gathered from a human donor who received a COVID-19 vaccine. Some clones in this sample may be carry-over from other donors' samples. Both conserved end residues are part of each CDR3. Fields, in order: clone size, J gene, V gene, D gene, CDR3 DNA, CDR3 protein. The D gene is left open where the match is weak. Size values are once, few and many counts, or a class for expanded clones, and some rows have none.

few	TRBJ2-5	TRBV7-3	TRBD2	TGTGCCAGCAGCCCCGGGGGGGCTTCTGAGACCCAGTACTTC	CASSPGGASETQYF
.	TRBJ2-1	TRBV6-2/TRBV6-3	.	TGTGCCAGCAGTTTGGGACCTTACAATGAGCAGTTCTTC	CASSLGPYNEQFF
.	TRBJ2-1	TRBV4-1	.	TGCGCCAGCAGCCAGACGAGACAGGCGGATTACAATGAGCAGTTCTTC	CASSQTRQADYNEQFF
.	TRBJ1-2	TRBV18	TRBD1	TGTGCCAGCTCCCCGGGACAGGGGGACAATGGCTACACCTTC	CASSPGQGDNGYTF
.	TRBJ2-5	TRBV7-2	.	TGTGCCAGCAGCTTAGAAGTCCAAGAGACCCAGTACTTC	CASSLEVQETQYF
.	TRBJ2-3	TRBV28	.	TGTGCCAGCAGTAGCACAGGGTCTGGTACGCAGTATTTT	CASSSTGSGTQYF
.	TRBJ2-1	TRBV7-9	TRBD1	TGTGCCAGCAGCCGCATCCCCGGGACAGGGGATGACAATGAGCAGTTCTTC	CASSRIPGTGDDNEQFF
.	TRBJ1-1	TRBV9	TRBD1	TGTGCCAGCAGCGAAAACAGGGGGCGAATGAACACTGAAGCTTTCTTT	CASSENRGRMNTEAFF
.	TRBJ2-2	TRBV7-2	.	TGTGCCAGCAGCTGGGGTCCGGGGGCCGGGGAGCTGTTTTTT	CASSWGPGAGELFF
.	TRBJ1-1	TRBV18	.	TGTGCCAGCTCACCACGAGGGAACACTGAAGCTTTCTTT	CASSPRGNTEAFF
.	TRBJ2-1	TRBV19	.	TGTGCCAGTAGTATTTCCCCCAGGGGGGTATCGTTTCCGTACAATGAGCAGTTCTTC	CASSISPRGVSFPYNEQFF
.	TRBJ1-1	TRBV5-4	TRBD1	TGTGCCAGCAGCTCACAGGGGGGGATGAACACTGAAGCTTTCTTT	CASSSQGGMNTEAFF
.	TRBJ2-3	TRBV14	.	TGTGCCAGCAGCCGTTATTTGGGGGTAAACTCAGATACGCAGTATTTT	CASSRYLGVNSDTQYF
.	TRBJ2-5	TRBV7-9	TRBD1	TGTGCCAGCAGCAGACAGGGATTTCAAGAGACCCAGTACTTC	CASSRQGFQETQYF
.	TRBJ2-7	TRBV6-5	TRBD1	TGTGCCAGCAGTCAACGGTCAGGGGGTGATGACGAGCAGTACTTC	CASSQRSGGDDEQYF
.	TRBJ1-2	TRBV7-2	.	TGTGCCAGCAGCATGACAGATTACGGCTACACCTTC	CASSMTDYGYTF
.	TRBJ1-2	TRBV30	.	TGTGCCTGGAGGGGGGGACCGCAAAGGTGGGGCTACACCTTC	CAWRGGPQRWGYTF
.	TRBJ2-5	TRBV5-4	TRBD2	TGTGCCAGCAGCGGACTAGTCGGCGAGACCCAGTACTTC	CASSGLVGETQYF
.	TRBJ2-5	TRBV12-5	TRBD2	TGTGCTAGTGGTCAGCGGGGGGGCCCGGCGGAGACCCAGTACTTC	CASGQRGGPAETQYF
.	TRBJ1-4	TRBV6-2/TRBV6-3	.	TGTGCCAGCAGTTCGGCGCTAGGTGAAAAACTGTTTTTT	CASSSALGEKLFF
once	TRBJ2-1	TRBV24-1	.	TGTGCCACCAGTGTTGTCAGGGGTGGGCAGTTCTTC	CATSVVRGGQFF
.	TRBJ1-1	TRBV5-6	.	TGTGCCAGCAGGCGCTCTGAAGCTTTCTTT	CASRRSEAFF
.	TRBJ2-5	TRBV5-6	.	TGTGCCAGCAGCTTGTATGGAGGGAGGGAGACCCAGTACTTC	CASSLYGGRETQYF
once	TRBJ2-5	TRBV12-5	.	TGTGCTAGTGGCTTCGCCCGATCGCAAGAGACCCAGTACTTC	CASGFARSQETQYF
.	TRBJ1-5	TRBV10-3	TRBD1	TGTGCCACCCAGGGACAGAGCAATCAGCCCCAGCATTTT	CATQGQSNQPQHF
.	TRBJ1-4	TRBV19	.	TGTGCCAGTATATCCCGCTCCGGGGGAGAAAAACTGTTTTTT	CASISRSGGEKLFF
.	TRBJ2-3	TRBV2	TRBD2	TGTGCCAGCAGTAGAGCGGGGGGCACAGATACGCAGTATTTT	CASSRAGGTDTQYF
few	TRBJ1-5	TRBV19	TRBD1	TGTGCCAGTAGTATCAGACAGGGGGCGGAACAGCCCCAGCATTTT	CASSIRQGAEQPQHF
.	TRBJ2-3	TRBV19	TRBD2	TGTGCCACTACAAATCGGGGGGGCCAGTCCACAGATACGCAGTATTTT	CATTNRGGQSTDTQYF
.	TRBJ1-2	TRBV7-7	TRBD1	TGTGCCAGCAGCTCCCGGGACAGGGGTCAGGTTTACTATGGCTACACCTTC	CASSSRDRGQVYYGYTF
.	TRBJ1-5	TRBV7-2	TRBD1	TGTGCCAGCAGCTTAAGGACAGGACGGATCAATCAGCCCCAGCATTTT	CASSLRTGRINQPQHF
few	TRBJ1-6	TRBV7-3	.	TGTGCCAGCAGCTTAATGCCCGGCAATTCACCCCTCCACTTT	CASSLMPGNSPLHF
.	TRBJ2-3	TRBV27	.	TGTGCCAGCAGTTTGCAGGGCAGGGGATCCGATACGCAGTATTTT	CASSLQGRGSDTQYF
.	TRBJ2-4	TRBV28	TRBD2	TGTGCCAGCAGTTTATATAGCGGGGGGGCGTTTACCAAAAACATTCAGTACTTC	CASSLYSGGAFTKNIQYF
.	TRBJ1-1	TRBV24-1	.	TGTGCCACCAGTGATTCGCGGACTGGGAGCACTGAAGCTTTCTTT	CATSDSRTGSTEAFF